This TCR beta chain derives from a study of blood T cell repertoires in COVID-19. Study-wide context: In each case, the material was cDNA or gDNA derived from T cells, B-cell-depleted T cells, or PBMCs.

Trimming pared 2 bases from V and 6 bases from J, leaving 6 bases between. Germline assignment: CDR1 SGHRS and CDR2 YFSETQ. The CDR3 length is 12 residues. As handled by the study authors: Cell counts per sample came from amplifying reference gene primers. The assay was immunoSEQ multiplex PCR, and TCRdb's table has in-frame clones only and misses some. V, J and clone size derive from that table, while D and trimming were established from the DNA sequence. The data show fewer than 350,000 clones, 70% to 90% seen once. Seattle patient enrollment occurred during active infection, with longitudinal follow-up thereafter.

The chain combines TRBV5-1 with TRBJ2-1, with D hard to call. The specimen was peripheral blood. The receptor was derived from a woman aged 25 to 39 with COVID-19, enrolled during active disease. The CDR3 here is CASSFVSNEQFF. The CDR3 bases are TGCGCCAGCAGCTTTGTTAGCAATGAGCAGTTCTTC.